The sequence of this T cell receptor beta chain was determined in a study of Ad26.COV2.S vaccination and SARS-CoV-2 variants. Some clones are missing from TCRdb's copy, which holds only in-frame ones; the method was immunoSEQ multiplex PCR. The sample holds over 400,000 clones, roughly nine tenths seen once. Treatment of the sample: some 19 received Ad26.COV2.S at low or high dose, single or two shots; about 5 received placebo; per-sample allocation not given. Sampling occurred on day 63 after the first vaccine or placebo injection. Between the trimmed V and J ends, which lost 0 bases and 10 bases, there was a span of 10 bases. Per germline, CDR1 SGHAT and CDR2 FQNNGV. The CDR3 runs to 13 residues.

The sequenced sample was peripheral blood, obtained in a trial of Ad26.COV2.S vaccine versus placebo. The rearrangement uses TRBV11-2 and TRBJ2-1; no clear D gene. The TCR was taken from a person aged 18-60 years who received the Ad26.COV2.S COVID-19 vaccine or a placebo. CDR3 loop: CASSLELVSEQFF. The CDR3 bases are TGTGCCAGCAGCTTAGAGCTAGTAAGCGAGCAGTTCTTC.